A single sample gave rise to the 17 T cell receptor beta chains below, sequenced in a study of T cell changes during pregnancy in multiple sclerosis. The method was immunoSEQ multiplex PCR; TCRdb's version includes in-frame clones alone and lacks a portion of them. Here the sample spans about 64,000 clones, approximately 90% being singletons. The sample was peripheral blood, taken in the second trimester of pregnancy. The source is a female donor with multiple sclerosis, enrolled in a pregnancy study.

The chain couples TRBV27 to TRBJ1-5, with a weak D call TRBD1 (5 bases). V was cut by 3 bases and J by 9 bases, with 9 bases left in between. CDR1 and CDR2 from the germline V gene are MNHEY and SMNVEV (reference sequence). This CDR3 contains 12 residues. In DNA form, the CDR3 reads TGTGCCAGCAGTTTCCCCAGGGCGCCCCAGCATTTT. Protein: CASSFPRAPQHF.

The V gene is TRBV28, the J gene TRBJ1-1; perhaps TRBD1 as D (5 bases). Germline CDR1 MDHEN, CDR2 SYDVKM. The CDR3 sequence is 13 residues long. Trimming cost V 6 bases and J 8 bases, with 16 bases left between them. The CDR3 DNA reads TGTGCCAGCAGCCTACCCCGGGGGACCGAAGCTTTCTTT. Amino acids: CASSLPRGTEAFF.

The chain couples TRBV4-3 to TRBJ1-2; TRBD1 might be the D (6 bases). The CDR3 extends over 15 amino acids. Trimming took 4 bases from V and 5 from J, leaving 17 bases between them. CDR1 LGHNA and CDR2 YSLEER come from the germline V gene. The CDR3 protein is CASSLIQGNLYGYTF. The CDR3 DNA reads TGCGCCAGCAGCCTCATACAGGGTAACCTTTATGGCTACACCTTC.

V gene TRBV29-1 combines with J gene TRBJ1-6, with D possibly matching TRBD1 (5 bases). Germline loops: CDR1 SQVTM, CDR2 ANQGSEA. V was cut by 4 bases and J by 10 bases, with 11 bases left in between. The CDR3 runs 12 residues. The CDR3 bases are TGCAGCGTTGTGGGGCTGGGATCACCCCTCCACTTT. Translated, it gives CSVVGLGSPLHF.

This clone was seen more than once but under ten times. V is TRBV2 and J is TRBJ1-6, with 7 bases matching TRBD1. Germline lookup yields CDR1 SNHLY and CDR2 FYNNEI. J gave up 3 bases and V 6 bases, and 8 bases lay outside the gene matches. The CDR3 spans 16 residues. In DNA, the CDR3 is TGTGCCAGCAGCGTGGTCAGGGGGATCTATAATTCACCCCTCCACTTT. As protein: CASSVVRGIYNSPLHF.

J is TRBJ2-3 and V is TRBV4-1, with a possible D match to TRBD2 (7 bases). Trimming took 0 bases from V and 3 from J, leaving 19 bases between them. Germline V gene lookup returns CDR1 MGHRA and CDR2 YSYEKL. The CDR3 totals 18 residues. In nucleotides, the CDR3 is TGCGCCAGCAGCCAAGATCGGGGGCGGGGGTTTATGACAGATACGCAGTATTTT. Its protein is CASSQDRGRGFMTDTQYF.

The chain employs TRBV9 and TRBJ2-5; 9 nucleotides agree with TRBD1. V was clipped by 5 bases and J by 5 bases; unmatched bases: 7. The germline CDR1 and CDR2 sequences are SGDLS and YYNGEE. The CDR3 has 14 amino acids. The CDR3 loop is CASSTQGAGETQYF. The DNA of the CDR3 is TGTGCCAGCAGTACACAGGGGGCTGGGGAGACCCAGTACTTC.

The chain combines TRBV19 with TRBJ1-1; D might be TRBD1 (6 bases). Trimming took off 5 bases at V and 4 bases at J, with 11 bases between the two ends. CDR3 length: 13 residues. The germline V gene has CDR1 LNHDA and CDR2 SQIVND (reference sequence). The CDR3 spells CASSQGFTTEAFF. Here the CDR3 DNA reads TGTGCCAGTAGTCAGGGGTTTACCACTGAAGCTTTCTTT.

The chain uses TRBV30 and TRBJ2-1; tentative D call: TRBD2 (5 bases). CDR3 size: 13 residues. From germline, CDR1 is GTSNPN and CDR2 SVGIG (reference sequence). V shed 0 bases and J shed 7 bases, with 10 bases lying between them. This CDR3 reads CAWSVIGRNEQFF. In DNA, the CDR3 is TGTGCCTGGAGTGTTATTGGGAGAAATGAGCAGTTCTTC.

The rearrangement joins TRBV5-1 to TRBJ2-2, with a weak D call TRBD2 (5 bases). V was trimmed by 0 bases and J by 6 bases, leaving 9 bases between them. The CDR3 totals 14 residues. Germline V lookup: CDR1 SGHRS, CDR2 YFSETQ. The CDR3 bases are TGCGCCAGCAGCTTGGCCCCGGGGTCCGGGGAGCTGTTTTTT. Amino acids: CASSLAPGSGELFF.

This chain connects TRBV5-4 to TRBJ2-2; D may be TRBD2 (6 bases). Germline values: CDR1 SGHNT, CDR2 YYREEE (reference sequence). V dropped 0 bases and J dropped 6 bases, with 9 bases sitting between them. CDR3 length: 14 amino acids. The CDR3 here is CASSLVAGPGELFF. The CDR3 DNA reads as TGTGCCAGCAGCTTGGTCGCGGGGCCCGGGGAGCTGTTTTTT.

The chain employs TRBV4-2 and TRBJ2-2; D remains ambiguous. This CDR3 spans 12 amino acids. Germline CDR1 reads LGHNA; CDR2 reads YNFKEQ. V lost 0 bases, J lost 7 bases, and 3 bases lay in between. This CDR3 is CASSQDHGELFF. The CDR3 coding sequence is TGTGCCAGCAGCCAAGATCACGGGGAGCTGTTTTTT.

As to this clone: A read error may produce the germline difference seen at one junction end. V usage is TRBV2 and J usage is TRBJ1-1; tentative D call: TRBD1 (6 bases). The length of the CDR3 is 12 residues. Germline V gene lookup returns CDR1 SNHLY and CDR2 FYNNEI. CDR3 nucleotide sequence: TGTGCCAGCAGGGAAGGGACATATGAAGCTTTCTTT. This encodes CASREGTYEAFF. The whole variable domain, filled in from reference TRBV2 and TRBJ1-1, reads EPEVTQTPSHQVTQMGQEVILRCVPISNHLYFYWYRQILGQKVEFLVSFYNNEISEKSEIFDDQFSVERPDGSNFTLKIRSTKLEDSAMYFCASREGTYEAFFGQGTRLTVV.

V usage is TRBV5-4 and J usage is TRBJ2-7, with D possibly being TRBD2 (6 bases). The V end lost 0 bases, the J end lost 2 bases, and 12 bases lay between the germline ends. The CDR3 has 15 residues. Germline CDR1 is SGHNT and CDR2 is YYREEE (reference sequence). The CDR3 DNA is TGTGCCAGCAGCTTGGAAGTGGGCGGGACCTACGAGCAGTACTTC. Its protein product is CASSLEVGGTYEQYF.

The DNA of the CDR3 is TGCGCCAGCAGCCGGGGGGGGAGCACAGATACGCAGTATTTT. It encodes CASSRGGSTDTQYF. The rearrangement joins TRBV5-1 to TRBJ2-3; 8 nucleotides agree with TRBD2. Trimming cost V 4 bases and J 0 bases; bases outside gene matches: 1. CDR1 and CDR2 (germline): SGHRS, YFSETQ. This CDR3 contains 14 residues. The variable domain in full, completed from reference TRBV5-1 and TRBJ2-3, reads KAGVTQTPRYLIKTRGQQVTLSCSPISGHRSVSWYQQTPGQGLQFLFEYFSETQRNKGNFPGRFSGRQFSNSRSEMNVSTLELGDSALYLCASSRGGSTDTQYFGPGTRLTVL.

J is TRBJ1-2 and V is TRBV5-1; 7 nucleotides match TRBD1. The J segment lost 2 bases and the V segment lost 3 bases, leaving 1 base of the junction unmatched. Germline loops: CDR1 SGHRS, CDR2 YFSETQ. The CDR3 runs 13 residues. This CDR3 reads CASSWGQNYGYTF. CDR3 DNA sequence: TGCGCCAGCAGCTGGGGACAGAACTATGGCTACACCTTC.

The chain combines TRBV28 with TRBJ1-5, with TRBD1 as a possible D gene (5 bases). CDR3 length: 14 residues. V lost 3 bases to trimming and J lost 7 bases, with 13 bases between them. Germline CDR1 is MDHEN and CDR2 is SYDVKM. This CDR3 is CASSFQGSVQPQHF. Here the CDR3 DNA reads TGTGCCAGCAGTTTTCAGGGTTCGGTCCAGCCCCAGCATTTT.